This TCR beta chain was recorded in a study of OX40 agonist ivuxolimab in advanced cancers. Study results and limitations: Expansion of clones was among the lowest in partial responders at 0.1-3.0 mg/kg.

Concerning this clone: Its antigen remains unknown.

V lost 1 base and J lost 5, with 15 bases in between. Per germline, CDR1 SGHAT and CDR2 FQNNGV. The CDR3 is 15 residues long. The table came from immunoSEQ multiplex PCR; TCRdb's copy has only in-frame clones and leaves some out. Of tens of thousands of clones in the sample, roughly 90% were seen once. Autoimmune disease history or systemic immunosuppression led to patients being barred. The V and J genes are TRBV11-2 and TRBJ2-7; a weak D match, TRBD1 (6 bases). The sequencing used CD4+ or CD8+ T cells sorted from blood, collected in a trial of the OX40 agonist ivuxolimab. This receptor was obtained from an adult with an advanced solid tumor such as melanoma, head and neck, liver or kidney cancer. The CDR3 sequence is CASSLAGRGDHEQYF. DNA for the CDR3: TGTGCCAGCAGCTTAGCGGGCAGGGGTGACCACGAGCAGTACTTC.